This T cell receptor beta chain was captured in a study of cytomegalovirus exposure and HLA in healthy donors. Study-level results: Most subjects had HLA-A and HLA-B alleles reportedly predicted accurately by TCR beta sequences. Most TCR sequences were seen very rarely across donors, but some public TCRs occurred in many.

Despite likely unrecorded immune exposures, the donors were nominally healthy at the time of sampling. Use of 60 Vbeta and 13 Jbeta primers characterized the PCR. Per the authors' pipeline: A later analysis tallied tens of millions of unique TCR beta chains, some 12 million of them shared. The data were produced by immunoSEQ multiplex PCR, yet TCRdb's version contains in-frame clones alone and is incomplete. The V and J calls and clone size were taken over from that table, and D and trimming were inferred from the DNA. Here the sample spans 160,000 or so clones, about 78% being singletons. Trimming removed 6 bases from V and 5 bases from J, with 14 bases in between. The CDR3 spans 13 residues. Germline V gene sequence: CDR1 SGDLS, CDR2 YYNGEE. As regards this clone: Antigen: not known.

The receptor was isolated from a male donor in good health and CMV-seronegative. Sequencing input: PBMCs. The genes are TRBV9 and TRBJ1-1; possibly TRBD1 for D (6 bases). This chain's CDR3 is CASMGARGTEAFF. CDR3 DNA: TGTGCCAGCATGGGGGCCAGAGGGACTGAAGCTTTCTTT.